This section outlines one TCR beta chain sequence together with its context. A few counts support this clone. What this receptor recognizes is not known. Base qualities were left out, and no much larger clone turns up one base away. V trim: 2 bases; J trim: 9 bases; unmatched bases: 6. Reading the germline V gene gives CDR1 MDHEN and CDR2 SYDVKM. The CDR3 holds 15 amino acids from the cysteine to the phenylalanine. Left in the record is the CDR3 DNA by itself, 45 bases read in frame from the first base. Libraries were made using the immunoSEQ multiplex PCR assay. Rearranged TCR beta chain sequences were amplified with the hsTCRB Kit following the manufacturer's protocol. An Illumina MiSeq was used to sequence the TCRB libraries. The study's processing was this. Demultiplexing, trimming and gene mapping were performed with the kit vendor's proprietary platform. This is the immuneACCESS table as TCRdb keeps it, with only in-frame sequences that have V and J called. A part of the clones is gone; compared with another copy, unresolved V genes explain less than half, and the rest is unexplained. The V and J calls and clone size are taken from that table; D and trimming were inferred from the DNA. The sample data list 100,000 to 150,000 clones, and 80% of these were observed just once. The biggest ten clones account for 5.5% of the sample.

Per the publication, the time point label means: week 11, during vaccination. Each vaccine dose, consisting of 300 ug of a 20-mer mutant IDH1 peptide in Montanide, was administered subcutaneously with topical imiquimod. The donors had newly diagnosed IDH1-mutant astrocytomas of WHO grade 3 or 4 that showed loss of nuclear ATRX. The samples were drawn from NOA16, a multicentre, single-arm, open-label phase I trial in Germany that tested a mutant IDH1 peptide vaccine in humans for the first time. The DNeasy Blood and Tissue Kit was used to extract genomic DNA from EDTA blood for TCRB sequencing. This specimen comes from a study of a mutant IDH1 vaccine in newly diagnosed glioma (TCRdb year 2021). At the level of the whole study: Eight vaccinations were administered to patients in weeks 1, 3, 5, 7, 11, 15, 19 and 23, corresponding to visits V03 through V10. Vaccination began 4-6 weeks after radiotherapy alone, or alongside temozolomide cycles in the chemotherapy-containing groups. Of the approximately 34 patients who were treated, approximately 62% were male and approximately 40% were female, and the mean age was about 40 years. Prior to enrollment, standard therapy consisting of radiotherapy alone, temozolomide alone, or radiochemotherapy with temozolomide had been administered to patients, with the combination being received by most patients. Peripheral blood samples were drawn at six visits, namely V03 (baseline), V05, V07, V10, V12 and V13. Longitudinal TCRB deep sequencing was done for fewer than 30 treated patients, wherever samples were available for exploratory analyses.

General findings and caveats noted by the study authors: It was noted by the authors that analyses of patient blood samples could not be reproduced owing to sample limitations. PBMC samples for TCRB deep sequencing were selected based on availability. Across multiple MHC alleles, vaccine-induced immune responses were seen in approximately 93% of patients. Pseudoprogression seemed to be unrelated to changes in the top peripheral T cell clonotypes found by TCRB sequencing.

The receptor chain draws on TRBV28 and TRBJ2-1; 11 bases in the junction line up with TRBD2. The clonotype originates from a man between 35 and 55 years old with glioma. The material sequenced was PBMCs, taken from a glioma patient whose treatment included an IDH1 peptide vaccine. The sequence in DNA is TGTGCCAGCAGTTTACTAGCGGGAGGATTCGGTGAGCAGTTCTTC. Translated, this is CASSLLAGGFGEQFF. With the portions outside the CDR3 filled from the reference TRBV28 and TRBJ2-1 genes, the complete variable region becomes DVKVTQSSRYLVKRTGEKVFLECVQDMDHENMFWYRQDPGLGLRLIYFSYDVKMKEKGDIPEGYSVSREKKERFSLILESASTNQTSMYLCASSLLAGGFGEQFFGPGTRLTVL.